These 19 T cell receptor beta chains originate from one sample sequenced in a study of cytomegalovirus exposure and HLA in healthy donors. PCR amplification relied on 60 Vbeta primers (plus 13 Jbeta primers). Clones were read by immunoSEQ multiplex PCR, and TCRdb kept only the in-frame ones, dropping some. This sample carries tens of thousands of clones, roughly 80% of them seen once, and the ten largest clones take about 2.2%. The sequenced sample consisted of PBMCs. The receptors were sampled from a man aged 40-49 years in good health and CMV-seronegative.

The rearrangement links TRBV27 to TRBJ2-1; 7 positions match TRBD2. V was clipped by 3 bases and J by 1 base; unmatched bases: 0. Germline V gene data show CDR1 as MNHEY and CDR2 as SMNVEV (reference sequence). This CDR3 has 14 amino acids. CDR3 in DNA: TGTGCCAGCAGTTTCGGGGGGTCCTACAATGAGCAGTTCTTC. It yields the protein CASSFGGSYNEQFF.

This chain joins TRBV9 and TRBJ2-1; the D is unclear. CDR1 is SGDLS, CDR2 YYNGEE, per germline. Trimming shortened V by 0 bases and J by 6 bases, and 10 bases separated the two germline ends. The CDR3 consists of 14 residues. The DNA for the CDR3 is TGTGCCAGCAGCGTAGTAAGACAATTCAATGAGCAGTTCTTC. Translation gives CASSVVRQFNEQFF.

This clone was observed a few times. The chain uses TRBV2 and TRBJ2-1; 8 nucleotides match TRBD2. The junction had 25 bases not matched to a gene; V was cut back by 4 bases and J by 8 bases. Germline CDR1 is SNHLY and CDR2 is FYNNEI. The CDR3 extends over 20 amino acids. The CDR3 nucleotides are TGTGCCAGCAGTGTAATCAGCGGGGGTACTCTTCCCATCTGGGGGGATGAGCAGTTCTTC. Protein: CASSVISGGTLPIWGDEQFF.

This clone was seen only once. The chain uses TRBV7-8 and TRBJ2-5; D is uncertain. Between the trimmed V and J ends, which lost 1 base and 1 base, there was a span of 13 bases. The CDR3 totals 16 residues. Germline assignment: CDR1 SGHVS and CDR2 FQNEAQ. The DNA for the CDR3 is TGTGCCAGCAGCTTAGGGTTGCTGGCAGTCCAAGAGACCCAGTACTTC. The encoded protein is CASSLGLLAVQETQYF.

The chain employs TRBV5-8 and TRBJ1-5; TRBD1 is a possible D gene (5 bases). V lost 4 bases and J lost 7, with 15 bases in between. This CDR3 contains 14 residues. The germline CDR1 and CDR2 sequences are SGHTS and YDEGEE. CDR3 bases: TGTGCCAGCAGCCAGGCCATTTCAGGGCAGCCCCAGCATTTT. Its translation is CASSQAISGQPQHF.

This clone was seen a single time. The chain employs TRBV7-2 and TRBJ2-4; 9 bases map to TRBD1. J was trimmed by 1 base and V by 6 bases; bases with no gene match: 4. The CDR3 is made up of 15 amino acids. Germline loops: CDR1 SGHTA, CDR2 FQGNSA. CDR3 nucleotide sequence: TGTGCCAGCAGGACAGGGGGTTTGGCCAAAAACATTCAGTACTTC. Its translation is CASRTGGLAKNIQYF.

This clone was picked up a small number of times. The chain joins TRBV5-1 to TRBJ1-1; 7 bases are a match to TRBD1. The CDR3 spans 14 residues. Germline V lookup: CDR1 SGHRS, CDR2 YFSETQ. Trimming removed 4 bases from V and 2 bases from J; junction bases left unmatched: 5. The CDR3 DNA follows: TGCGCCAGCAGCACCTACAGGGGAAACACTGAAGCTTTCTTT. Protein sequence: CASSTYRGNTEAFF. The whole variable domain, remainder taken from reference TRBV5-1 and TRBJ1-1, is KAGVTQTPRYLIKTRGQQVTLSCSPISGHRSVSWYQQTPGQGLQFLFEYFSETQRNKGNFPGRFSGRQFSNSRSEMNVSTLELGDSALYLCASSTYRGNTEAFFGQGTRLTVV.

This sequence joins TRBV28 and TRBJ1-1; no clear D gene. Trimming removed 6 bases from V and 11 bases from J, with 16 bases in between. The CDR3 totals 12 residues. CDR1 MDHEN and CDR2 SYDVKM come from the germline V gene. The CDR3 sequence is CASSVGSGRAFF. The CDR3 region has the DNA TGTGCCAGCAGCGTTGGTTCAGGTAGGGCTTTCTTT. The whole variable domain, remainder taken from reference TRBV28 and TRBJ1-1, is DVKVTQSSRYLVKRTGEKVFLECVQDMDHENMFWYRQDPGLGLRLIYFSYDVKMKEKGDIPEGYSVSREKKERFSLILESASTNQTSMYLCASSVGSGRAFFGQGTRLTVV.

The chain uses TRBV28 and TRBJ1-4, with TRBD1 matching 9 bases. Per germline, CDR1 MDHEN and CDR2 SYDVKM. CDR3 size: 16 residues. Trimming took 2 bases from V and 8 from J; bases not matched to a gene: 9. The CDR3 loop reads CASSLPGTGNGEKLFF. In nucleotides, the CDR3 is TGTGCCAGCAGTTTACCCGGGACAGGGAATGGGGAAAAACTGTTTTTT.

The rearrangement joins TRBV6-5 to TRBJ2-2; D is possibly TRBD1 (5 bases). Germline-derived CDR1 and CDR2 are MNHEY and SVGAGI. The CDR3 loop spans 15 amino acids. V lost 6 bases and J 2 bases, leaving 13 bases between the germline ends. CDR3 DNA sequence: TGTGCCAGCAGGCGACTTACAGGAAACACCGGGGAGCTGTTTTTT. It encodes CASRRLTGNTGELFF.

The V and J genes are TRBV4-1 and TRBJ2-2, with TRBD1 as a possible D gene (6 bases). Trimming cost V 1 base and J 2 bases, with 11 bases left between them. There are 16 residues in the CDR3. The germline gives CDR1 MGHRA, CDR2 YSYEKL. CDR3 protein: CASSQASRGNTGELFF. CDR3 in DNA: TGCGCCAGCAGCCAAGCATCCAGGGGAAACACCGGGGAGCTGTTTTTT.

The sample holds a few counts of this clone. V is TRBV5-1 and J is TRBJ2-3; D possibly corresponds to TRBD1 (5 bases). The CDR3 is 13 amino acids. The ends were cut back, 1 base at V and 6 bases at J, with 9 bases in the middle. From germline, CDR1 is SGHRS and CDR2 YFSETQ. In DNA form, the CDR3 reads TGCGCCAGCAGCTTGCAGAACAGGGATACGCAGTATTTT. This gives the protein CASSLQNRDTQYF.

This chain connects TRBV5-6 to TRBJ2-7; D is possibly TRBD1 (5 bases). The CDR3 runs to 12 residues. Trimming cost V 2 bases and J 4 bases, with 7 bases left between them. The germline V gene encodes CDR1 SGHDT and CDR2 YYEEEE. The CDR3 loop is CASSLSGYEQYF. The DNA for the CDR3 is TGTGCCAGCAGCTTATCAGGGTACGAGCAGTACTTC.

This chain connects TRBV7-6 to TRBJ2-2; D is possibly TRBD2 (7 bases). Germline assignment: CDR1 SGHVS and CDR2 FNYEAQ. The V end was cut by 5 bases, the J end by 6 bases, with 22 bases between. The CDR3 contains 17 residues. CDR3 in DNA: TGTGCCAGCAGCCGGACTGGGGGGGCTTGGGCGTCCGGGGAGCTGTTTTTT. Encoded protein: CASSRTGGAWASGELFF.

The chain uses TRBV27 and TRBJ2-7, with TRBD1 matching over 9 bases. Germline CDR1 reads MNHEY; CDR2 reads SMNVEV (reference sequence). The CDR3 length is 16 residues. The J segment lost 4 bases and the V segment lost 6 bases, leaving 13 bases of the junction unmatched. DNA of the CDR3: TGTGCCAGCAGAGCCGCGTCCGGGACAGGGTGGTACGAGCAGTACTTC. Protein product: CASRAASGTGWYEQYF.

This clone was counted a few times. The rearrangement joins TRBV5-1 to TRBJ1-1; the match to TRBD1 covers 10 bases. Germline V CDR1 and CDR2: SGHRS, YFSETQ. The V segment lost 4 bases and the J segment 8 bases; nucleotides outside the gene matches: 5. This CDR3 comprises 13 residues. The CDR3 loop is CASSLDRGFEAFF. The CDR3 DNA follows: TGCGCCAGCAGCCTGGACAGGGGGTTCGAAGCTTTCTTT.

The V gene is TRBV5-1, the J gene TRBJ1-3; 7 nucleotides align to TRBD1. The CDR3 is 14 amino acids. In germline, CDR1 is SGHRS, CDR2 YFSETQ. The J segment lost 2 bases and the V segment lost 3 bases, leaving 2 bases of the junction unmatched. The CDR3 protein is CASSWDSAGNTIYF. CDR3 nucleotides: TGCGCCAGCAGCTGGGACAGTGCTGGAAACACCATATATTTT.

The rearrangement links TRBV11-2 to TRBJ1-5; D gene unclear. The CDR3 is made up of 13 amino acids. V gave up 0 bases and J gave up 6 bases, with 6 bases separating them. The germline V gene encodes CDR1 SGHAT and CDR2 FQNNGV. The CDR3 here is CASSLDRSQPQHF. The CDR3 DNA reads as TGTGCCAGCAGCTTAGATCGCAGTCAGCCCCAGCATTTT.

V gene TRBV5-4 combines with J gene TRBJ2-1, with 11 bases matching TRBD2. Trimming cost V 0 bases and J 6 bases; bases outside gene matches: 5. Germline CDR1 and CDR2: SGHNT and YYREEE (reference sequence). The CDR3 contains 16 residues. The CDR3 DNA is TGTGCCAGCAGCTTGGATCTAGCGGGGGGACGCAATGAGCAGTTCTTC. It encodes CASSLDLAGGRNEQFF. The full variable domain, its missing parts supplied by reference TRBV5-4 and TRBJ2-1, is ETGVTQSPTHLIKTRGQQVTLRCSSQSGHNTVSWYQQALGQGPQFIFQYYREEENGRGNFPPRFSGLQFPNYSSELNVNALELDDSALYLCASSLDLAGGRNEQFFGPGTRLTVL.